What follows are 13 T cell receptor beta chains derived from one specimen sequenced in a study of blood T cells in healthy people across ages. A second PCR, run for roughly 6 to 11 cycles, used a sample-barcoded 5' primer plus a J-beta primer mix. TCRdb recomputed calls from the 5' RACE reads with MiXCR, one row per CDR3 protein. The sample consists of some 1,800,000 distinct CDR3 sequences, about two fifths of them appearing once. Source material: blood. The receptors were sampled from a human donor in good health.

For the CDR3, the DNA is TGCGCCAGCAGCCAACAGACCGAAGCGGGGGGGGTGACAGATACGCAGTATTTT. Its protein is CASSQQTEAGGVTDTQYF. The chain carries TRBV4-1 and TRBJ2-3, with TRBD2 matching over 10 bases. Unmatched junction bases numbered 11, after V lost 2 bases and J lost 3 bases. The CDR3 totals 18 residues. Germline assignment: CDR1 MGHRA and CDR2 YSYEKL.

This clonotype was seen more than once but under ten times. The V gene is TRBV28, the J gene TRBJ2-1; unclear D gene. The CDR3 is 13 residues long. Trimming took off 6 bases at V and 6 bases at J, with 12 bases between the two ends. The V gene's germline CDR1 is MDHEN and CDR2 SYDVKM. For the CDR3, the DNA is TGTGCCAGCAGCTTGATTTTCAGCAATGAGCAGTTCTTC. It codes for CASSLIFSNEQFF.

This clonotype has just a few counts. The chain joins TRBV7-9 to TRBJ2-7; TRBD1 might be the D (5 bases). Germline CDR1 and CDR2: SEHNR and FQNEAQ (reference sequence). Trimming stripped 8 bases from V and 2 bases from J, with 16 bases between. CDR3 length: 14 residues. As DNA, the CDR3 is TGTGCCAGCGGAGTACAAGGGGTCGCCTACGAGCAGTACTTC. The encoded protein is CASGVQGVAYEQYF.

In this sample, this clonotype turned up many times. The gene calls are TRBV12-3 or TRBV12-4 and TRBJ2-5; a weak D match, TRBD1 (6 bases). Trimming took off 6 bases at V and 5 bases at J, with 16 bases between the two ends. The CDR3 is 14 amino acids. The CDR3 coding sequence is TGTGCCAGCAGGCGACTCCAGGACAGTGAGACCCAGTACTTC. It yields the protein CASRRLQDSETQYF.

This chain links TRBV7-9 with TRBJ1-2, with D possibly TRBD1 on 5 matching bases. V was trimmed by 4 bases and J by 8 bases, leaving 14 bases between them. The CDR3 contains 13 residues. Germline V gives CDR1 SEHNR, CDR2 FQNEAQ (reference sequence). CDR3 region: CASSWDLGVGYTF. The CDR3 DNA reads as TGTGCCAGCAGCTGGGACTTGGGGGTCGGCTACACCTTC.

V and J are TRBV2 and TRBJ1-5; TRBD1 matches 10 bases. There are 15 residues in the CDR3. Germline V gene data show CDR1 as SNHLY and CDR2 as FYNNEI. The ends lost 5 bases at V and 7 bases at J; junction bases unmatched: 8. This CDR3 reads CASSYRDRGRQPQHF. DNA of the CDR3: TGTGCCAGCAGTTATAGGGACAGGGGACGACAGCCCCAGCATTTT. The whole variable domain, remainder taken from reference TRBV2 and TRBJ1-5, is EPEVTQTPSHQVTQMGQEVILRCVPISNHLYFYWYRQILGQKVEFLVSFYNNEISEKSEIFDDQFSVERPDGSNFTLKIRSTKLEDSAMYFCASSYRDRGRQPQHFGDGTRLSIL.

This clonotype was counted once. This chain uses TRBV14 with TRBJ2-7; no clear D gene. TRBJ2-5 explains the end of the DNA better; the J call may be wrong. The CDR3 runs to 14 residues. Germline V gene data show CDR1 as SGHDN and CDR2 as FVKESK. This chain's CDR3 is CASSPLGESETQYF. CDR3 DNA sequence: TGTGCCAGCAGCCCCTTAGGTGAAAGCGAGACCCAGTACTTC.

This chain uses TRBV11-2 with TRBJ2-7; the D gene is possibly TRBD1 (6 bases). CDR3 length equals 15 residues. V lost 0 bases and J 4 bases, leaving 13 bases between the germline ends. Germline V gene sequence: CDR1 SGHAT, CDR2 FQNNGV. In nucleotides, the CDR3 is TGTGCCAGCAGCTTAGATCCGGCAGGGGTATACGAGCAGTACTTC. Protein sequence: CASSLDPAGVYEQYF.

This chain joins TRBV7-9 and TRBJ2-1; weak D call: TRBD2 (5 bases). V dropped 5 bases and J dropped 0 bases, with 23 bases sitting between them. Looked up from germline, CDR1 is SEHNR and CDR2 is FQNEAQ (reference sequence). The CDR3 runs to 19 residues. The CDR3: CASSGRDVRLISSYNEQFF. CDR3 nucleotides: TGTGCCAGCAGCGGGAGAGACGTACGGTTAATAAGCTCCTACAATGAGCAGTTCTTC. Full variable domain (remainder filled in from reference TRBV7-9 and TRBJ2-1): DTGVSQNPRHKITKRGQNVTFRCDPISEHNRLYWYRQTLGQGPEFLTYFQNEAQLEKSRLLSDRFSAERPKGSFSTLEIQRTEQGDSAMYLCASSGRDVRLISSYNEQFFGPGTRLTVL.

The chain combines TRBV9 with TRBJ1-5, with unresolved D. CDR1 is SGDLS, CDR2 YYNGEE, per germline. This CDR3 is 15 amino acids long. V was shortened by 0 bases and J by 4 bases, with 11 bases between the two germline ends. This chain's CDR3 is CASSVDSRPNQPQHF. The CDR3 nucleotides read TGTGCCAGCAGCGTAGATAGCCGACCGAATCAGCCCCAGCATTTT. The full variable domain, rest sourced from reference TRBV9 and TRBJ1-5, is DSGVTQTPKHLITATGQRVTLRCSPRSGDLSVYWYQQSLDQGLQFLIQYYNGEERAKGNILERFSAQQFPDLHSELNLSSLELGDSALYFCASSVDSRPNQPQHFGDGTRLSIL.

V gene TRBV2 combines with J gene TRBJ2-7, with 10 bases lining up with TRBD1. The DNA end lines up better with TRBJ2-5; the J call may be wrong. Germline CDR1 is SNHLY and CDR2 is FYNNEI. The CDR3 is 16 amino acids. Here the CDR3 DNA reads TGTGCCAGCAGATTCGGCACCGGACAGGGGGGGCGGACCCAGTACTTC. It specifies CASRFGTGQGGRTQYF.

This clonotype was picked up one time. V gene TRBV29-1 combines with J gene TRBJ1-2; weak D call: TRBD1 (6 bases). The germline V gene has CDR1 SQVTM and CDR2 ANQGSEA. This CDR3 is built from 13 residues. The CDR3 reads CTAGDKVKGGYTF. The DNA for the CDR3 is TGCACCGCAGGGGACAAGGTGAAGGGTGGCTACACCTTC.

This clonotype has more than one count but fewer than ten. The chain recombines TRBV6-5 with TRBJ2-5; D remains unclear. The DNA end is a closer match to TRBJ2-7, so the J assignment may be wrong. Looked up from germline, CDR1 is MNHEY and CDR2 is SVGAGI. This CDR3 is built from 13 residues. CDR3 bases: TGTGCCAGCACCAAAACCGGTGGGCGCGAGCAGTACTTC. Protein: CASTKTGGREQYF.